What follows are 21 T cell receptor beta chains derived from one specimen sequenced in a study of Tregs in tolerant kidney transplant recipients. Using immunoSEQ multiplex PCR, the repertoire was profiled, and TCRdb retains in-frame clones only, with some absent. The sample shows roughly 250,000 clones, roughly 84% of them seen only once. Sequenced material: CD4+ T cells from blood. The receptor source for this set is a human donor in good health.

V usage is TRBV5-4 and J usage is TRBJ1-6; D not certain. This CDR3 has 17 residues. The germline V and J ends were trimmed by 1 base and 3 bases, with 14 bases remaining between them. CDR1 SGHNT and CDR2 YYREEE come from the germline V gene (reference sequence). CDR3 sequence (DNA): TGTGCCAGCAGCTTGATTTCAGGACCGAACTATAATTCACCCCTCCACTTT. Protein: CASSLISGPNYNSPLHF.

V gene TRBV28 combines with J gene TRBJ2-7; D is uncertain. The germline V gene encodes CDR1 MDHEN and CDR2 SYDVKM. The V gene lost 3 bases and the J gene lost 2 bases, with 11 bases spanning the gap. The CDR3 covers 14 residues. The CDR3: CASSFRVSTYEQYF. The CDR3 DNA is TGTGCCAGCAGTTTCCGGGTCAGCACCTACGAGCAGTACTTC.

This rearrangement joins TRBV21-1 to TRBJ2-3. TRBV21-1 is a known pseudogene. This CDR3 is 17 amino acids long. This CDR3 reads CASSKWQLLPLTDTQYF. Here the CDR3 DNA reads TGTGCCAGCAGCAAATGGCAGCTCCTACCACTCACAGATACGCAGTATTTT.

The genes are TRBV4-2 and TRBJ2-1, with D unresolved. CDR1 is LGHNA and CDR2 is YNFKEQ in the germline V gene. CDR3 length: 16 amino acids. V was pared by 0 bases and J by 9 bases, with 18 bases between. The DNA for the CDR3 is TGTGCCAGCAGCCAAGATCTGTGGTTGTCAGCCCGTGAGCAGTTCTTC. Residues: CASSQDLWLSAREQFF.

This clone was counted a single time. The CDR3 DNA follows: TGTGCCAGCAGCTTCGGACAGGGGCAGGAAGCTTTCTTT. Its protein product is CASSFGQGQEAFF. V gene TRBV11-2 combines with J gene TRBJ1-1; 9 bases line up with TRBD1. This CDR3 comprises 13 residues. With 3 bases clipped from V and 8 bases from J, the junction kept 4 bases outside the gene matches. The germline V gene has CDR1 SGHAT and CDR2 FQNNGV.

The chain combines TRBV5-4 with TRBJ2-1, with TRBD2 matching 15 bases. This CDR3 comprises 15 residues. The trim removed 3 bases at V and 7 bases at J, leaving 2 bases unmatched. The germline V gene encodes CDR1 SGHNT and CDR2 YYREEE (reference sequence). The CDR3 here is CASSYGLAGGNEQFF. Written as DNA, the CDR3 is TGTGCCAGCAGCTACGGACTAGCGGGGGGGAATGAGCAGTTCTTC.

This chain connects TRBV9 to TRBJ1-2; D is ambiguous. From germline, CDR1 is SGDLS and CDR2 YYNGEE. V was cut by 5 bases and J by 4 bases, with 12 bases left in between. This CDR3 is 13 amino acids long. CDR3 sequence: CASSEGVGYGYTF. Here the CDR3 DNA reads TGTGCCAGCAGTGAGGGCGTAGGCTATGGCTACACCTTC.

The V gene is TRBV15, the J gene TRBJ1-1; D ambiguous. In germline, CDR1 is LNHNV, CDR2 YYDKDF (reference sequence). This CDR3 is built from 12 residues. The ends were cut back, 0 bases at V and 8 bases at J, with 7 bases in the middle. The DNA of the CDR3 is TGTGCCACCAGCAGAGATAGTTGGGAAGCTTTCTTT. As protein: CATSRDSWEAFF.

Here the CDR3 DNA reads TGTGCCAGTAGTACCGCAGGGTTTCAGGCTTTCTTT. Translating it yields CASSTAGFQAFF. The gene calls are TRBV19 and TRBJ1-1, with D possibly matching TRBD1 (5 bases). This CDR3 comprises 12 residues. V was trimmed by 4 bases and J by 11 bases, leaving 14 bases between them. Germline V gene sequence: CDR1 LNHDA, CDR2 SQIVND (reference sequence).

This clone was counted a few times. The same CDR3 is also encoded by other DNA sequences in this sample. V usage is TRBV18 and J usage is TRBJ1-5, with unresolved D. The CDR3 is 14 amino acids. Germline assignment: CDR1 KGHSH and CDR2 LQKENI. V lost 1 base and J 1 base, leaving 5 bases between the germline ends. CDR3 sequence: CASSPLDSNQPQHF. CDR3 DNA sequence: TGTGCCAGCTCACCACTGGACAGCAATCAGCCCCAGCATTTT.

J is TRBJ1-5 and V is TRBV5-6, with D uncertain. The CDR3 is 14 amino acids. In germline, CDR1 is SGHDT, CDR2 YYEEEE. The V gene lost 0 bases and the J gene lost 9 bases, with 13 bases spanning the gap. The CDR3 DNA follows: TGTGCCAGCAGCTTGGGGGGTAGGTCAGGGCCCCAGCATTTT. Translating gives CASSLGGRSGPQHF. Full variable domain (rest looked up from reference TRBV5-6 and TRBJ1-5): DAGVTQSPTHLIKTRGQQVTLRCSPKSGHDTVSWYQQALGQGPQFIFQYYEEEERQRGNFPDRFSGHQFPNYSSELNVNALLLGDSALYLCASSLGGRSGPQHFGDGTRLSIL.

This rearrangement joins TRBV19 to TRBJ2-7; unclear D gene. The CDR3 is 13 amino acids. V lost 1 base, J lost 5 bases, and 9 bases lay in between. Looked up from germline, CDR1 is LNHDA and CDR2 is SQIVND (reference sequence). The CDR3 spells CASSIGFPDEQYF. CDR3 coding DNA: TGTGCCAGTAGTATAGGTTTTCCGGACGAGCAGTACTTC. Using reference TRBV19 and TRBJ2-7 for the parts outside the CDR3, the full variable domain is DGGITQSPKYLFRKEGQNVTLSCEQNLNHDAMYWYRQDPGQGLRLIYYSQIVNDFQKGDIAEGYSVSREKKESFPLTVTSAQKNPTAFYLCASSIGFPDEQYFGPGTRLTVT.

The rearrangement links TRBV23-1 to TRBJ1-2; the D gene is possibly TRBD1 (5 bases). TRBV23-1 is placed among ORFs of uncertain function. The CDR3 covers 16 residues. V shed 3 bases and J shed 6 bases, with 20 bases lying between them. CDR3 DNA: TGCGCCAGCAGTCATCCTTGGCAGGGAAGGGGCGATGGCTACACCTTC. It codes for CASSHPWQGRGDGYTF.

The chain employs TRBV5-1 and TRBJ2-3; 9 bases match TRBD2. V was clipped by 2 bases and J by 5 bases; unmatched bases: 6. There are 15 residues in the CDR3. The V gene's germline CDR1 is SGHRS and CDR2 YFSETQ. Written as DNA, the CDR3 is TGCGCCAGCAGCTTTATGGCGGGAGGGCAAGATACGCAGTATTTT. It specifies CASSFMAGGQDTQYF.

The V and J genes are TRBV11-1 and TRBJ1-2, with 7 bases identical to TRBD1. The CDR3 sequence is 15 residues long. Germline values: CDR1 SGHAT, CDR2 FQDESV (reference sequence). The trim removed 5 bases at V and 8 bases at J, leaving 14 bases unmatched. The DNA of the CDR3 is TGTGCCAGCAGCCCCAGCGCGGCAGGGGGTCCGGGCTACACCTTC. It encodes CASSPSAAGGPGYTF.

The J gene is TRBJ2-7, the V gene TRBV23-1, with D uncertain. TRBV23-1 is known as an ORF, though its function is uncertain. Between the trimmed V and J ends, which lost 6 bases and 5 bases, there was a span of 11 bases. This CDR3 has 12 amino acids. This chain's CDR3 is CASRPIRDEQYF. CDR3 nucleotides: TGCGCCAGCAGGCCTATTAGGGACGAGCAGTACTTC.

The chain is built from TRBV27 and TRBJ1-1; TRBD1 matches 10 bases. The CDR3 length is 16 residues. Germline lookup yields CDR1 MNHEY and CDR2 SMNVEV (reference sequence). The ends lost 3 bases at V and 8 bases at J; junction bases unmatched: 12. The CDR3 nucleotides read TGTGCCAGCAGTTTGTCCGGGACAGGGGTAAGGAAGGAAGCTTTCTTT. As protein: CASSLSGTGVRKEAFF.

This chain connects TRBV2 to TRBJ2-7; TRBD1 agrees at 7 bases. The J segment lost 8 bases and the V segment lost 7 bases, leaving 11 bases of the junction unmatched. The CDR3 consists of 13 residues. In germline, CDR1 is SNHLY, CDR2 FYNNEI. CDR3 protein: CASTMGQHSKQYF. CDR3 nucleotides: TGTGCCAGCACCATGGGACAGCACTCCAAGCAGTACTTC.

This clone was picked up a small number of times. The J gene is TRBJ2-6, the V gene TRBV11-3, with unresolved D. The CDR3 sequence is 16 residues long. Deletions cut 1 base from V and 3 bases from J, with 10 bases between. Germline CDR1 SGHNT, CDR2 YENEEA. The CDR3 bases are TGTGCCAGCAGCTTAGGGGTTGGGTTTGGGGCCAACGTCCTGACTTTC. Encoded protein: CASSLGVGFGANVLTF.

The chain is built from TRBV5-4 and TRBJ1-1; a possible D gene is TRBD1 (6 bases). The CDR3 is 17 residues long. V lost 4 bases and J lost 1, with 20 bases in between. Looked up from germline, CDR1 is SGHNT and CDR2 is YYREEE (reference sequence). The CDR3 protein is CASSPGGAVGTNTEAFF. As DNA, the CDR3 is TGTGCCAGCAGCCCGGGGGGGGCGGTCGGCACGAACACTGAAGCTTTCTTT.

This clone came up once. J is TRBJ2-7 and V is TRBV5-1; 8 positions agree with TRBD1. This CDR3 region has 16 residues. The germline gives CDR1 SGHRS, CDR2 YFSETQ. V lost 3 bases and J lost 0; bases outside the gene matches: 8. The CDR3 loop reads CASSWAGTGRSYEQYF. In DNA form, the CDR3 reads TGCGCCAGCAGCTGGGCTGGGACAGGCCGCTCCTACGAGCAGTACTTC.